The 2 T cell receptor beta chains below all came from one sample that was sequenced in a study of cytomegalovirus exposure and HLA in healthy donors. The study ran its PCR with 60 Vbeta and 13 Jbeta primers. Some clones are missing from TCRdb's copy, which holds only in-frame ones; the method was immunoSEQ multiplex PCR. The top ten clones hold 1.9% of a sample with 120,000 or so clones, about 16% of them seen once. Sequencing was performed on PBMCs. All receptors derive from a woman younger than 30 in good health and CMV-seronegative.

The chain carries TRBV4-1 and TRBJ2-7; 7 nucleotides agree with TRBD2. The CDR3 totals 16 residues. The junction had 12 bases not matched to a gene; V was cut back by 4 bases and J by 3 bases. CDR1 and CDR2 (germline): MGHRA, YSYEKL. The CDR3 DNA is TGCGCCAGCAGCCTCACCCCCGGGACTACTCTCTACGAGCAGTACTTC. This encodes CASSLTPGTTLYEQYF.

This clone came up a few times. CDR3: CAGLRGNEQFF. CDR3 coding DNA: TGTGCCGGGCTCAGGGGGAATGAGCAGTTCTTC. The genes are TRBV30 and TRBJ2-1; 7 nucleotides agree with TRBD1. V was pared by 8 bases and J by 7 bases, with 5 bases of the junction left unmatched. Germline V gene lookup returns CDR1 GTSNPN and CDR2 SVGIG (reference sequence). The CDR3 runs to 11 residues.